The clone carrying this T cell receptor beta chain came up a few times. Its matching antigen is unknown. The data derive from a study of graft-versus-host responses after intestinal transplantation. Overall study context: Recipients uniformly received anti-thymocyte globulin induction, followed by tacrolimus and steroids for approximately 3 years.

The table came from immunoSEQ multiplex PCR; TCRdb's copy has only in-frame clones and leaves some out. The table has fewer than 110,000 clones, approximately 88% seen once; the top ten hold less than 0.85%. CDR3 size: 14 residues. Per the germline V gene, CDR1 is SGHTA and CDR2 is FQGNSA. V was cut by 3 bases and J by 0 bases, with 9 bases left in between. Whole-study results and caveats: High graft-versus-host to host-versus-graft clonal ratios were found in allografts of patients who had graft-donor T cell macrochimerism. Detected in recipient marrow were GvH clones, some of which were first observed in ileum or blood. Early post-transplant falls in HvG clones accompanied the peak levels of circulating GvH clones.

The receptor's source is a human donor who was the organ donor for an intestinal transplant. Source: unstimulated CD4+ T cells sorted from spleen or lymph node cells, taken before transplant. The chain uses TRBV7-2 and TRBJ2-7; D is perhaps TRBD1 (5 bases). The CDR3 DNA follows: TGTGCCAGCAGCTTCGACAGAAACTCCTACGAGCAGTACTTC. Amino acids: CASSFDRNSYEQYF.